This entry lists 26 T cell receptor beta chains sequenced from one sample in a study of T cell changes during pregnancy in multiple sclerosis. The method was immunoSEQ multiplex PCR; TCRdb's version includes in-frame clones alone and lacks a portion of them. The table shows tens of thousands of clones, with 85% to 95% occurring only once. The sequences come from CD4+ T cells from peripheral blood mononuclear cells, collected after pregnancy. The receptor set was obtained from a female donor with multiple sclerosis, enrolled in a pregnancy study.

CDR3 loop: CAISESRVPFSSEQYF. The DNA of the CDR3 is TGTGCCATCAGTGAGTCGAGAGTGCCTTTTAGCTCCGAGCAGTACTTC. This chain joins TRBV10-3 and TRBJ2-7, with D unclear. Germline-derived CDR1 and CDR2 are ENHRY and SYGVKD. V gave up 0 bases and J gave up 6 bases, with 18 bases separating them. The length of the CDR3 is 16 residues.

This clone was counted a single time. The V call is TRBV19, the J call TRBJ2-2; 7 positions match TRBD1. The V segment lost 1 base and the J segment 6 bases; nucleotides outside the gene matches: 8. Germline lookup yields CDR1 LNHDA and CDR2 SQIVND (reference sequence). There are 16 residues in the CDR3. Written as DNA, the CDR3 is TGTGCCAGTAGTATAGGAGGGGACAGTATACCCGGGGAGCTGTTTTTT. Protein: CASSIGGDSIPGELFF.

The chain recombines TRBV19 with TRBJ2-1; 10 bases are shared with TRBD2. The CDR3 spans 14 residues. J was trimmed by 7 bases and V by 6 bases; bases with no gene match: 6. CDR1 and CDR2 (germline): LNHDA, SQIVND (reference sequence). The CDR3 sequence: CASRGLAGVNEQFF. The CDR3, as DNA: TGTGCCAGTAGAGGTCTAGCGGGAGTTAATGAGCAGTTCTTC. Drawing the rest from reference TRBV19 and TRBJ2-1, the complete variable domain is DGGITQSPKYLFRKEGQNVTLSCEQNLNHDAMYWYRQDPGQGLRLIYYSQIVNDFQKGDIAEGYSVSREKKESFPLTVTSAQKNPTAFYLCASRGLAGVNEQFFGPGTRLTVL.

The rearrangement joins TRBV5-1 to TRBJ2-4, with 7 bases matching TRBD2. With V trimmed by 0 bases and J by 1 base, 16 bases remained unmatched. Germline CDR1 SGHRS, CDR2 YFSETQ. This CDR3 is built from 20 residues. This CDR3 reads CASSLESGTKRGLAKNIQYF. The CDR3 region has the DNA TGCGCCAGCAGCTTGGAGAGCGGGACCAAACGCGGCCTCGCCAAAAACATTCAGTACTTC.

The V call is TRBV15, the J call TRBJ2-1; TRBD2 matches at 9 bases. V shed 5 bases and J 6 bases; nucleotides not matched to a gene: 17. Germline V gene data show CDR1 as LNHNV and CDR2 as YYDKDF (reference sequence). There are 18 residues in the CDR3. The DNA for the CDR3 is TGTGCCACCAGCCGCCGCCCCCCTTCGGCGGGAGGGAGCAATGAGCAGTTCTTC. Residues: CATSRRPPSAGGSNEQFF. Combining the CDR3 with reference TRBV15 and TRBJ2-1 gives the whole variable domain DAMVIQNPRYQVTQFGKPVTLSCSQTLNHNVMYWYQQKSSQAPKLLFHYYDKDFNNEADTPDNFQSRRPNTSFCFLDIRSPGLGDTAMYLCATSRRPPSAGGSNEQFFGPGTRLTVL.

This rearrangement joins TRBV19 to TRBJ1-3; D gene unclear. Germline V gene data show CDR1 as LNHDA and CDR2 as SQIVND (reference sequence). The CDR3 length is 15 residues. The V end lost 1 base, the J end lost 2 bases, and 9 bases lay between the germline ends. The CDR3 nucleotides are TGTGCCAGTAGTATAGCTGCGTTGGCTGGAAACACCATATATTTT. Residues: CASSIAALAGNTIYF. The complete variable domain, with remaining parts taken from reference TRBV19 and TRBJ1-3, reads DGGITQSPKYLFRKEGQNVTLSCEQNLNHDAMYWYRQDPGQGLRLIYYSQIVNDFQKGDIAEGYSVSREKKESFPLTVTSAQKNPTAFYLCASSIAALAGNTIYFGEGSWLTVV.

This chain joins TRBV25-1 and TRBJ2-1, with 9 bases lining up with TRBD2. CDR3 length: 16 amino acids. V lost 3 bases and J lost 7; bases outside the gene matches: 10. The V gene's germline CDR1 is MGHDK and CDR2 SYGVNS. The CDR3 region has the DNA TGTGCCAGCAGTGAGCTCTTGCGGGAGGGTTGGAATGAGCAGTTCTTC. It yields the protein CASSELLREGWNEQFF.

This chain links TRBV15 with TRBJ2-1; possibly TRBD1 for D (5 bases). V lost 8 bases and J 12 bases, leaving 20 bases between the germline ends. Germline CDR1 and CDR2: LNHNV and YYDKDF (reference sequence). The CDR3 runs to 13 residues. CDR3 bases: TGTGCCACCGGGTTTGGTGTCGACAGAGCGCAGTTCTTC. The encoded protein is CATGFGVDRAQFF.

The chain recombines TRBV27 with TRBJ1-5, with a weak D call TRBD1 (6 bases). In germline, CDR1 is MNHEY, CDR2 SMNVEV (reference sequence). The V end lost 0 bases, the J end lost 5 bases, and 8 bases lay between the germline ends. This CDR3 has 14 residues. The CDR3 sequence: CASSLSGAHQPQHF. The CDR3 nucleotides read TGTGCCAGCAGTTTATCGGGGGCACATCAGCCCCAGCATTTT.

This rearrangement joins TRBV5-4 to TRBJ1-2; perhaps TRBD1 as D (6 bases). V shed 5 bases and J shed 8 bases, with 19 bases lying between them. The germline V gene encodes CDR1 SGHNT and CDR2 YYREEE (reference sequence). This CDR3 comprises 14 residues. CDR3 in DNA: TGTGCCAGCAGAAACAGGGCCACCAATAAGGGCTACACCTTC. This translates into CASRNRATNKGYTF.

This clone was seen once. The chain combines TRBV28 with TRBJ1-1; 9 nucleotides agree with TRBD1. Trimming at V came to 3 bases and at J to 5 bases, leaving 4 bases not matched to a gene. CDR1 is MDHEN, CDR2 SYDVKM, per germline. This CDR3 region has 14 residues. Here the CDR3 reads CASSFTGGITEAFF. The DNA for the CDR3 is TGTGCCAGCAGTTTTACAGGGGGCATTACTGAAGCTTTCTTT.

This clone was recorded only once. The chain couples TRBV15 to TRBJ2-2; 10 bases are shared with TRBD1. Germline-derived CDR1 and CDR2 are LNHNV and YYDKDF (reference sequence). This CDR3 comprises 16 residues. J lost 7 bases, V lost 2 bases, and 7 bases had no gene match. The CDR3, as DNA: TGTGCCACCAGCAGACCTCCGGACAGGGGGGGCGGGGAGCTGTTTTTT. Its translation: CATSRPPDRGGGELFF.

In its sample, this clone was seen once. This rearrangement joins TRBV5-6 to TRBJ1-5, with 10 nucleotides matching TRBD1. With 3 bases clipped from V and 7 bases from J, the junction kept 4 bases outside the gene matches. The CDR3 runs to 14 residues. Per germline, CDR1 SGHDT and CDR2 YYEEEE. CDR3 sequence reads: CASSWGQGKQPQHF. The DNA for the CDR3 is TGTGCCAGCAGCTGGGGACAGGGGAAGCAGCCCCAGCATTTT.

The rearrangement uses TRBV5-1 and TRBJ2-7; weak D call: TRBD2 (6 bases). The germline CDR1 and CDR2 sequences are SGHRS and YFSETQ. V was clipped by 0 bases and J by 2 bases, with 21 bases between them. The CDR3 has 18 residues. CDR3 sequence reads: CASSLGVRSGTSAYEQYF. The DNA of the CDR3 is TGCGCCAGCAGCTTGGGAGTTCGTTCCGGGACTTCCGCCTACGAGCAGTACTTC.

V gene TRBV13 combines with J gene TRBJ1-1; D gene unclear. Germline V lookup: CDR1 PRHDT, CDR2 FYEKMQ (reference sequence). V lost 4 bases, J lost 1 base, and 13 bases lay in between. The CDR3 length is 15 residues. In DNA form, the CDR3 reads TGTGCCAGCAGCTCCCGGAGCACCAGGAACACTGAAGCTTTCTTT. Amino acids: CASSSRSTRNTEAFF.

The V call is TRBV5-1, the J call TRBJ2-7; maybe TRBD1 (6 bases). The CDR3 is 15 residues long. With 0 bases removed from V and 2 bases from J, the gap between germline ends came to 12 bases. Looked up from germline, CDR1 is SGHRS and CDR2 is YFSETQ. The CDR3 spells CASSLGQDRAYEQYF. DNA of the CDR3: TGCGCCAGCAGCTTGGGACAGGATAGAGCCTACGAGCAGTACTTC.

V gene TRBV11-3 combines with J gene TRBJ2-1; D remains unclear. Trimming took 5 bases from V and 0 from J, leaving 5 bases between them. CDR1 and CDR2 from the germline V gene are SGHNT and YENEEA. CDR3 length: 13 residues. CDR3 sequence (DNA): TGTGCCAGCAGCGAGTCCTCCTACAATGAGCAGTTCTTC. Its translation: CASSESSYNEQFF.

The J gene is TRBJ2-7, the V gene TRBV5-5, with D possibly matching TRBD1 (6 bases). CDR1 is SGHKS, CDR2 YYEKEE, per germline (reference sequence). V lost 4 bases to trimming and J lost 5 bases, with 10 bases between them. This CDR3 contains 12 residues. The CDR3 protein is CASSAPGDEQYF. In DNA, the CDR3 is TGTGCCAGCAGCGCCCCAGGGGACGAGCAGTACTTC.

The chain links TRBV7-2 to TRBJ1-1; a possible D gene is TRBD1 (5 bases). CDR1 is SGHTA and CDR2 is FQGNSA in the germline V gene. The CDR3 runs to 15 residues. Trimming stripped 5 bases from V and 1 base from J, with 14 bases between. Here the CDR3 reads CASSTGAGQNTEAFF. The CDR3 bases are TGTGCCAGCAGCACCGGCGCGGGGCAGAACACTGAAGCTTTCTTT. The complete variable domain, with remaining parts taken from reference TRBV7-2 and TRBJ1-1, reads GAGVSQSPSNKVTEKGKDVELRCDPISGHTALYWYRQSLGQGLEFLIYFQGNSAPDKSGLPSDRFSAERTGGSVSTLTIQRTQQEDSAVYLCASSTGAGQNTEAFFGQGTRLTVV.

V gene TRBV6-5 combines with J gene TRBJ1-5, with D perhaps matching TRBD1 (5 bases). The CDR3 contains 13 residues. Germline V gene sequence: CDR1 MNHEY, CDR2 SVGAGI. Between the trimmed V and J ends, which lost 9 bases and 6 bases, there was a span of 15 bases. CDR3 protein: CASQRGTSQPQHF. Written as DNA, the CDR3 is TGTGCCAGTCAAAGGGGAACGAGTCAGCCCCAGCATTTT.

For this clone: One end of the junction is discordant with germline, which a read error may explain. The rearrangement joins TRBV7-7 to TRBJ2-1; D gene ambiguous. This CDR3 is built from 14 residues. Germline V gene lookup returns CDR1 SSHAT and CDR2 FNYEAQ (reference sequence). This CDR3 reads CASSRRQIDNEQFF. The CDR3 bases are TGTGCTAGCAGCCGGCGACAAATTGACAATGAGCAGTTCTTC. Complete variable domain (other parts from reference TRBV7-7 and TRBJ2-1): GAGVSQSPRYKVTKRGQDVTLRCDPISSHATLYWYQQALGQGPEFLTYFNYEAQPDKSGLPSDRFSAERPEGSISTLTIQRTEQRDSAMYRCASSRRQIDNEQFFGPGTRLTVL.

V gene TRBV5-8 combines with J gene TRBJ1-3, with D possibly TRBD1 on 6 matching bases. In germline, CDR1 is SGHTS, CDR2 YDEGEE. The V gene lost 0 bases and the J gene lost 1 base, with 11 bases spanning the gap. The CDR3 loop spans 16 amino acids. The CDR3 DNA sequence: TGTGCCAGCAGCTTGGTAGGGGGAAGATCTGGAAACACCATATATTTT. Its translation is CASSLVGGRSGNTIYF.

The chain recombines TRBV18 with TRBJ2-7, with 7 bases aligning to TRBD1. V lost 3 bases and J lost 6; bases outside the gene matches: 2. The germline V gene encodes CDR1 KGHSH and CDR2 LQKENI. The CDR3 contains 12 residues. The CDR3 nucleotides are TGTGCCAGCTCACCGACAGGGCCCGAGCAGTACTTC. Its translation is CASSPTGPEQYF.

V is TRBV5-4 and J is TRBJ2-5; no clear D. The CDR3 consists of 16 residues. The V end was cut by 4 bases, the J end by 2 bases, with 18 bases between. Germline values: CDR1 SGHNT, CDR2 YYREEE (reference sequence). The CDR3 bases are TGTGCCAGCAGCCTGGGTGGGCCAGGCCTACAAGAGACCCAGTACTTC. As protein: CASSLGGPGLQETQYF.

This chain connects TRBV19 to TRBJ2-3, with a weak D call TRBD1 (6 bases). The V and J ends lost 7 bases and 2 bases respectively, with 16 bases between them. The CDR3 has 15 amino acids. In germline, CDR1 is LNHDA, CDR2 SQIVND (reference sequence). The CDR3 DNA reads TGTGCCAGTACCCCCCGGGACACCTACACAGATACGCAGTATTTT. Translated: CASTPRDTYTDTQYF.

The chain uses TRBV5-4 and TRBJ2-5, with TRBD2 matching over 13 bases. This CDR3 contains 14 residues. The germline V gene has CDR1 SGHNT and CDR2 YYREEE (reference sequence). The junction had 0 bases not matched to a gene; V was cut back by 4 bases and J by 3 bases. CDR3 residues: CASSTSGREETQYF. For the CDR3, the DNA is TGTGCCAGCAGCACTAGCGGGAGGGAAGAGACCCAGTACTTC.